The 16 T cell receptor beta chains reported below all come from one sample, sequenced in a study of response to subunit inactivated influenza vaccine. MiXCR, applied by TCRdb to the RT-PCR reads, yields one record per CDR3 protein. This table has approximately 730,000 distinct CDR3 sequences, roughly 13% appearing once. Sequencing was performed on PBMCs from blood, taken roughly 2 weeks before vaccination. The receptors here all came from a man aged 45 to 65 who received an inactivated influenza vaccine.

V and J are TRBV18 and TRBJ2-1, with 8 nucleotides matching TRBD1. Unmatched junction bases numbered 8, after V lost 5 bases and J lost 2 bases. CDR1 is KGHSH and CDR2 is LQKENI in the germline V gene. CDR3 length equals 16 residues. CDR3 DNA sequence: TGTGCCAGCTCAACAGGGGGGACATACCCCTACAATGAGCAGTTCTTC. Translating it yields CASSTGGTYPYNEQFF.

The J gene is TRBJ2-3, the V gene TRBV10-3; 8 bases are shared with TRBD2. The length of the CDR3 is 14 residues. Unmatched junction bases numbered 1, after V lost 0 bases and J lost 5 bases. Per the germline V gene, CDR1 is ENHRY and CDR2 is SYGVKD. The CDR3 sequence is CAISESTSVDTQYF. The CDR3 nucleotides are TGTGCCATCAGTGAGTCGACTAGCGTAGATACGCAGTATTTT.

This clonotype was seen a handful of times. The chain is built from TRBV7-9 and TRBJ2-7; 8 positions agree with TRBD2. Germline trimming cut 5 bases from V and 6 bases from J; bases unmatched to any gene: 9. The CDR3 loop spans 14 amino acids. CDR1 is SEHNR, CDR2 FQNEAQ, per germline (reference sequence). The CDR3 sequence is CASSEGTRLGEQYF. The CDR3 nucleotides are TGTGCCAGCAGCGAAGGGACTAGATTAGGCGAGCAGTACTTC. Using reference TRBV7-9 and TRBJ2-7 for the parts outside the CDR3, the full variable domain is DTGVSQNPRHKITKRGQNVTFRCDPISEHNRLYWYRQTLGQGPEFLTYFQNEAQLEKSRLLSDRFSAERPKGSFSTLEIQRTEQGDSAMYLCASSEGTRLGEQYFGPGTRLTVT.

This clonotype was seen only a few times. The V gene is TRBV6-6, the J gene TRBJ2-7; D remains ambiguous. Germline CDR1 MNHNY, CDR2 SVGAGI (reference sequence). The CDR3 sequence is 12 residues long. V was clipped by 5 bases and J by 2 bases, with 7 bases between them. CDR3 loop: CASSANAYEQYF. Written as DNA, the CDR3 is TGTGCCAGCAGTGCCAATGCCTACGAGCAGTACTTC.

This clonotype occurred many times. Here the CDR3 reads CASTLEETQYF. As DNA, the CDR3 is TGTGCCAGCACCCTAGAAGAGACCCAGTACTTC. The gene calls are TRBV12-3 or TRBV12-4 and TRBJ2-5, with D unclear. Trimming left V 7 bases short and J 3 bases short, with 6 bases between. The CDR3 length is 11 residues.

The CDR3 nucleotides are TGCAGTGCTAGAGATCTTCGGGGGGGAGCTGGGGCCAACGTCCTGACTTTC. As protein: CSARDLRGGAGANVLTF. The chain is built from TRBV20-1 and TRBJ2-6; TRBD2 matches 8 bases. The CDR3 has 17 amino acids. V trimming: 0 bases; J trimming: 2 bases; junction bases outside the gene matches: 6. CDR1 is DFQATT, CDR2 SNEGSKA, per germline (reference sequence).

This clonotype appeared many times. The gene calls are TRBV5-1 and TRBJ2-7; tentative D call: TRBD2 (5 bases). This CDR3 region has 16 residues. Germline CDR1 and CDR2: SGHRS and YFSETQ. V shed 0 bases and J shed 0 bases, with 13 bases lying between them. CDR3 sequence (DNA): TGCGCCAGCAGCTTGGAGTTAGCGTGGAGCTCCTACGAGCAGTACTTC. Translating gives CASSLELAWSSYEQYF.

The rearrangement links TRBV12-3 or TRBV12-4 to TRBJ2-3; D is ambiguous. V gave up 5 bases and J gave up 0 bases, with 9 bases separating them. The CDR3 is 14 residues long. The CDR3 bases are TGTGCCAGCAGTATAGTGGCCAGCACAGATACGCAGTATTTT. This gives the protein CASSIVASTDTQYF.

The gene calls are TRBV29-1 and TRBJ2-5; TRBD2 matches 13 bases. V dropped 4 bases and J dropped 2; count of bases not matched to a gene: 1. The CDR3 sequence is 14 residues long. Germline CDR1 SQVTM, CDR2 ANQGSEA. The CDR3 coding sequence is TGCAGCGTTGGGACTAGCGGGGGACAAGAGACCCAGTACTTC. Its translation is CSVGTSGGQETQYF.

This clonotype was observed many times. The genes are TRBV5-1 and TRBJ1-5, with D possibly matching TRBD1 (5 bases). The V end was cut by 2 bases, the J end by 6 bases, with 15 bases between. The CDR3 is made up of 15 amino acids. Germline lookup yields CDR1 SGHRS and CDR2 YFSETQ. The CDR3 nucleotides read TGCGCCAGCAGCTTAGAGGGGCTGGGCACTCAGCCCCAGCATTTT. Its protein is CASSLEGLGTQPQHF.

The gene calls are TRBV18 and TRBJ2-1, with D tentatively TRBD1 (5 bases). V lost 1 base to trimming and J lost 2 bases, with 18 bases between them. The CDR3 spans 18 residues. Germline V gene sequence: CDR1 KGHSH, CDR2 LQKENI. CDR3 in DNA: TGTGCCAGCTCACCACAAGGGGCCCGTGACCCGACCTACAATGAGCAGTTCTTC. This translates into CASSPQGARDPTYNEQFF.

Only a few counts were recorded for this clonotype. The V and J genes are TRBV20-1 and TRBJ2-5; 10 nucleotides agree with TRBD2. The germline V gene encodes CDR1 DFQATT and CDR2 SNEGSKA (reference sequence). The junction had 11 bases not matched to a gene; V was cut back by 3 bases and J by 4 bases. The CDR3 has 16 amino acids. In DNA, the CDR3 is TGCAGTGCTAGTAAGGGTCTAGCGGGAGTGGTAGAGACCCAGTACTTC. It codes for CSASKGLAGVVETQYF.

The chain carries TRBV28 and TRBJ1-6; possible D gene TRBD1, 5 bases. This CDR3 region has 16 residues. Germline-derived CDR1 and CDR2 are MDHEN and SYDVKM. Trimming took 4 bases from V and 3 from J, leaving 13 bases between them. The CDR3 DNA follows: TGTGCCAGCAGTTCAACCGGGACGTACTATAATTCACCCCTCCACTTT. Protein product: CASSSTGTYYNSPLHF.

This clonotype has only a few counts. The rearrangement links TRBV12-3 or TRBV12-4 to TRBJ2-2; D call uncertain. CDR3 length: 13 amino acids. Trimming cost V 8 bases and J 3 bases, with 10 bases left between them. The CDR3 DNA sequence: TGTGCCAGCGGCCGCCCTTACACCGGGGAGCTGTTTTTT. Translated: CASGRPYTGELFF.

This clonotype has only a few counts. The CDR3: CASSSGLGALSGNTIYF. The CDR3, as DNA: TGTGCCAGCAGCTCGGGGCTAGGGGCCCTCTCTGGAAACACCATATATTTT. V gene TRBV7-2 combines with J gene TRBJ1-3; a weak D match, TRBD1 (5 bases). The V and J ends lost 4 bases and 0 bases respectively, with 16 bases between them. The germline V gene encodes CDR1 SGHTA and CDR2 FQGNSA. The CDR3 loop spans 17 amino acids.

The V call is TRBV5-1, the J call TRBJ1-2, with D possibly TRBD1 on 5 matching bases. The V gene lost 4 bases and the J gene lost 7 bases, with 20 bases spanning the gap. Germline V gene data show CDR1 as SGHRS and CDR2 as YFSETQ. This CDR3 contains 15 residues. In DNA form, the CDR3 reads TGCGCCAGCAGCCCCCCCTCGGGGACCCCAGGTGGCTACACCTTC. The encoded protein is CASSPPSGTPGGYTF. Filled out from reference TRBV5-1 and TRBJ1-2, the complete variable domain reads KAGVTQTPRYLIKTRGQQVTLSCSPISGHRSVSWYQQTPGQGLQFLFEYFSETQRNKGNFPGRFSGRQFSNSRSEMNVSTLELGDSALYLCASSPPSGTPGGYTFGSGTRLTVV.